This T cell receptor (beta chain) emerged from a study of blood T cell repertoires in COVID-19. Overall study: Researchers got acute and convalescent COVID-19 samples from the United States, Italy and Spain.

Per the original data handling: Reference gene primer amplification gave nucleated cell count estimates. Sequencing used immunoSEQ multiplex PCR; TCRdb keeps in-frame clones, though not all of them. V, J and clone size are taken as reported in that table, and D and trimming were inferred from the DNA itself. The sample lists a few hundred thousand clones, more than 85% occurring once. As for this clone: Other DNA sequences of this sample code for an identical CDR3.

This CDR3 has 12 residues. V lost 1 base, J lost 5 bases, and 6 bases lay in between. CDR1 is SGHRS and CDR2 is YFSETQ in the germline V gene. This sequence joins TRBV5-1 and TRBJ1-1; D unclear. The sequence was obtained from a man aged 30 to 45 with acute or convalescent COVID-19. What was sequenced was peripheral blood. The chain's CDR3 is CASSLSGTEAFF. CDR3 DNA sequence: TGCGCCAGCAGCTTGTCCGGGACTGAAGCTTTCTTT.